The next 32 T cell receptor beta chains were all read from a single sample in a study of blood T cell repertoires in COVID-19. TCRdb keeps only in-frame clones here, not all; method: immunoSEQ multiplex PCR. The table includes fewer than 250,000 clones, about four fifths detected once. Sequencing was done on a sample of peripheral blood. These receptor sequences come from a woman between 55 and 75 years old with COVID-19, enrolled during active disease.

This clone was detected a few times. The chain employs TRBV2 and TRBJ1-2, with 12 bases fitting TRBD1. This CDR3 is built from 16 residues. Germline V CDR1 and CDR2: SNHLY, FYNNEI. Unmatched junction bases numbered 5, after V lost 4 bases and J lost 2 bases. The CDR3 nucleotides read TGTGCCAGCAGTGTTGGGACAGGGGGCGGAAACTATGGCTACACCTTC. This codes for CASSVGTGGGNYGYTF.

The genes are TRBV27 and TRBJ1-5; D call uncertain. Trimming removed 3 bases at V and 3 bases at J, with 9 bases between. The CDR3 has 14 residues. CDR1 is MNHEY and CDR2 is SMNVEV in the germline V gene (reference sequence). The CDR3 reads CASSFGRDNQPQHF. The CDR3 coding sequence is TGTGCCAGCAGTTTCGGGAGGGACAATCAGCCCCAGCATTTT.

This chain joins TRBV6-5 and TRBJ1-6, with 10 bases lining up with TRBD1. There are 13 residues in the CDR3. Germline values: CDR1 MNHEY, CDR2 SVGAGI. J gave up 9 bases and V 8 bases, and 4 bases lay outside the gene matches. CDR3 in amino acids: CASERDRGSPLHF. As DNA, the CDR3 is TGTGCCAGCGAAAGGGACAGGGGTTCACCCCTCCACTTT.

This sequence joins TRBV7-8 and TRBJ2-7; D not resolved. Trimming pared 0 bases from V and 1 base from J, leaving 16 bases between. Germline lookup yields CDR1 SGHVS and CDR2 FQNEAQ. The CDR3 is 17 residues long. Written as DNA, the CDR3 is TGTGCCAGCAGCTTAGCGCTATCAGCCGCCGGGTCCTACGAGCAGTACTTC. Translated: CASSLALSAAGSYEQYF.

This chain links TRBV9 with TRBJ2-1, with a possible D match to TRBD2 (7 bases). Trimming took 4 bases from V and 4 from J, leaving 15 bases between them. This CDR3 contains 15 residues. Germline loops: CDR1 SGDLS, CDR2 YYNGEE. The CDR3, as DNA: TGTGCCAGCAGCCCCCAAGGGGGACTATACAATGAGCAGTTCTTC. It translates to CASSPQGGLYNEQFF.

The chain carries TRBV15 and TRBJ2-1, with TRBD2 matching 7 bases. The CDR3 has 18 amino acids. J gave up 4 bases and V 0 bases, and 12 bases lay outside the gene matches. Germline CDR1 LNHNV, CDR2 YYDKDF (reference sequence). The CDR3 DNA is TGTGCCACCAGCAGAGACGATCGTCGACTAGCTACTTACAATGAGCAGTTCTTC. Protein product: CATSRDDRRLATYNEQFF.

DNA for the CDR3: TGTGCCAGCAGCGCCCGGACAGGGGGCATGAACACTGAAGCTTTCTTT. Translation gives CASSARTGGMNTEAFF. This chain connects TRBV7-8 to TRBJ1-1; TRBD1 matches 11 bases. The CDR3 contains 16 residues. In germline, CDR1 is SGHVS, CDR2 FQNEAQ. V trimming: 5 bases; J trimming: 0 bases; junction bases outside the gene matches: 5.

This clone occurred a few times. The chain links TRBV13 to TRBJ2-7; 12 nucleotides agree with TRBD1. Trimming at V came to 4 bases and at J to 7 bases, leaving 11 bases not matched to a gene. The CDR3 runs 16 residues. From germline, CDR1 is PRHDT and CDR2 FYEKMQ (reference sequence). DNA for the CDR3: TGTGCCAGCAGCTCCCTAGCGGGACAGGGGGCAAGGGAGCAGTACTTC. Amino acids: CASSSLAGQGAREQYF.

The rearrangement joins TRBV9 to TRBJ2-1, with a weak D call TRBD2 (5 bases). The CDR3 is made up of 14 amino acids. From germline, CDR1 is SGDLS and CDR2 YYNGEE. The V and J ends lost 0 bases and 13 bases respectively, with 17 bases between them. The CDR3 DNA reads as TGTGCCAGCAGCGTAGATTTGAGGGCCTCTCTCCAGTTCTTC. Translated: CASSVDLRASLQFF. Using reference TRBV9 and TRBJ2-1 for the parts outside the CDR3, the full variable domain is DSGVTQTPKHLITATGQRVTLRCSPRSGDLSVYWYQQSLDQGLQFLIQYYNGEERAKGNILERFSAQQFPDLHSELNLSSLELGDSALYFCASSVDLRASLQFFGPGTRLTVL.

This clone has only one observation. V is TRBV5-8 and J is TRBJ1-5, with TRBD1 matching over 7 bases. Germline V lookup: CDR1 SGHTS, CDR2 YDEGEE. The V gene end was trimmed by 6 bases and the J gene end by 0 bases; junction bases not matched to a gene: 6. The CDR3 runs 15 residues. The CDR3 coding sequence is TGTGCCAGCACCGAACAGGGGCTTAGCAATCAGCCCCAGCATTTT. Amino acid sequence: CASTEQGLSNQPQHF.

The rearrangement joins TRBV19 to TRBJ1-1; D is undetermined. V gave up 4 bases and J gave up 1 base, with 7 bases separating them. Germline V CDR1 and CDR2: LNHDA, SQIVND (reference sequence). This CDR3 spans 13 amino acids. Here the CDR3 reads CASSTQKNTEAFF. The CDR3 DNA sequence: TGTGCCAGTAGTACCCAGAAGAACACTGAAGCTTTCTTT.

The chain recombines TRBV2 with TRBJ2-2, with 13 bases matching TRBD2. Trimming at V came to 6 bases and at J to 3 bases, leaving 10 bases not matched to a gene. In germline, CDR1 is SNHLY, CDR2 FYNNEI. The CDR3 is 18 residues long. CDR3 residues: CASSQTSGGAWDTGELFF. The CDR3 DNA is TGTGCCAGCAGCCAAACTAGCGGGGGGGCGTGGGACACCGGGGAGCTGTTTTTT.

The rearrangement uses TRBV5-8 and TRBJ1-4; D gene uncertain. Trimming took off 4 bases at V and 7 bases at J, with 14 bases between the two ends. Germline CDR1 SGHTS, CDR2 YDEGEE. The CDR3 totals 14 residues. The CDR3 DNA sequence: TGTGCCAGCAGCGGCAACCCCCGGGGTGAAAAACTGTTTTTT. Amino acids: CASSGNPRGEKLFF.

This sequence joins TRBV5-5 and TRBJ1-2, with 8 positions matching TRBD1. Germline CDR1 reads SGHKS; CDR2 reads YYEKEE (reference sequence). CDR3 length: 17 amino acids. J was trimmed by 5 bases and V by 0 bases; bases with no gene match: 12. The CDR3 region is CASSLALGQGSWYGYTF. CDR3 coding DNA: TGTGCCAGCAGCTTGGCCCTAGGACAGGGTAGTTGGTATGGCTACACCTTC.

J is TRBJ2-2 and V is TRBV11-2, with 9 bases aligning to TRBD2. The germline V gene encodes CDR1 SGHAT and CDR2 FQNNGV. There are 16 residues in the CDR3. The V gene end was trimmed by 3 bases and the J gene end by 2 bases; junction bases not matched to a gene: 4. The CDR3 is CASSFRTSVNTGELFF. The CDR3 DNA reads TGTGCCAGCAGCTTTCGGACTAGCGTTAACACCGGGGAGCTGTTTTTT.

The table lists this clone with a count of one. The CDR3 DNA follows: TGCAGCGTTGGCTACGGGGACAAACGAAGGGCGCAGTTCTTC. It is translated as CSVGYGDKRRAQFF. The J gene is TRBJ2-1, the V gene TRBV29-1, with D perhaps TRBD1 (6 bases). Germline V gene data show CDR1 as SQVTM and CDR2 as ANQGSEA. The CDR3 consists of 14 residues. Trimming removed 4 bases at V and 12 bases at J, with 22 bases between.

The chain uses TRBV14 and TRBJ1-3; D not certain. V shed 6 bases and J shed 4 bases, with 13 bases lying between them. Per germline, CDR1 SGHDN and CDR2 FVKESK. The CDR3 runs 14 residues. Here the CDR3 DNA reads TGTGCCAGCAGACACGGACTGGCCGGAAACACCATATATTTT. It encodes CASRHGLAGNTIYF.

This clone was detected once. This sequence joins TRBV18 and TRBJ1-2, with TRBD1 identical over 11 bases. CDR3 length: 19 amino acids. V gave up 2 bases and J gave up 7 bases; unmatched junction bases: 18. From germline, CDR1 is KGHSH and CDR2 LQKENI. The CDR3 is CASSPTRTGTGGSRAGYTF. The CDR3 DNA is TGTGCCAGCTCACCAACACGTACCGGGACAGGGGGTTCCAGGGCTGGCTACACCTTC.

The V call is TRBV19, the J call TRBJ2-5; 11 bases line up with TRBD1. The CDR3 length is 16 residues. Losses at the gene ends were 3 bases for V and 1 base for J; bases not matched to a gene: 4. Germline values: CDR1 LNHDA, CDR2 SQIVND (reference sequence). The CDR3 region has the DNA TGTGCCAGTAGTATGAGAGGGACAGGGGGCCAAGAGACCCAGTACTTC. Encoded protein: CASSMRGTGGQETQYF.

This chain uses TRBV7-2 with TRBJ2-7; 9 bases match TRBD2. V shed 4 bases and J 1 base; nucleotides not matched to a gene: 5. Germline V gene sequence: CDR1 SGHTA, CDR2 FQGNSA. The CDR3 is 15 amino acids. The CDR3 sequence: CASSSRLADSYEQYF. For the CDR3, the DNA is TGTGCCAGCAGCTCCAGACTAGCGGATTCCTACGAGCAGTACTTC.

The chain links TRBV6-2 or TRBV6-3 to TRBJ2-2; 12 positions agree with TRBD2. V lost 2 bases, J lost 3 bases, and 7 bases stayed unmatched. The CDR3 totals 18 residues. Germline CDR1 MNHEY, CDR2 SVGEGT. CDR3 nucleotides: TGTGCCAGCAGTTACAGAGCTAGCGGGAGGGTACACACCGGGGAGCTGTTTTTT. The encoded protein is CASSYRASGRVHTGELFF.

V is TRBV28 and J is TRBJ1-5, with D possibly matching TRBD1 (5 bases). This CDR3 contains 15 residues. The germline V gene encodes CDR1 MDHEN and CDR2 SYDVKM. Trimming pared 6 bases from V and 3 bases from J, leaving 15 bases between. CDR3 DNA sequence: TGTGCCAGCAGACTTTCAGGGTATTACAATCAGCCCCAGCATTTT. This encodes CASRLSGYYNQPQHF. The entire variable domain, with the rest obtained from reference TRBV28 and TRBJ1-5, is as follows: DVKVTQSSRYLVKRTGEKVFLECVQDMDHENMFWYRQDPGLGLRLIYFSYDVKMKEKGDIPEGYSVSREKKERFSLILESASTNQTSMYLCASRLSGYYNQPQHFGDGTRLSIL.

The chain is built from TRBV5-1 and TRBJ1-1; 7 bases match TRBD1. Trimming cost V 4 bases and J 2 bases; bases outside gene matches: 5. Germline loops: CDR1 SGHRS, CDR2 YFSETQ. There are 14 residues in the CDR3. In DNA form, the CDR3 reads TGCGCCAGCAGCAGAGGGACAGCTAACACTGAAGCTTTCTTT. Protein product: CASSRGTANTEAFF.

The chain is built from TRBV5-8 and TRBJ1-1; TRBD1 agrees at 8 bases. This CDR3 is 15 amino acids long. After removal of 4 bases from V and 1 base from J, the junction contained 6 bases not matched to a gene. From germline, CDR1 is SGHTS and CDR2 YDEGEE. CDR3 coding DNA: TGTGCCAGCAGCCCGGGGGACAGGTCGAACACTGAAGCTTTCTTT. Translated, it gives CASSPGDRSNTEAFF.

V and J are TRBV6-5 and TRBJ2-7, with 8 positions matching TRBD1. The CDR3 length is 13 residues. Trimming at V came to 6 bases and at J to 3 bases, leaving 4 bases not matched to a gene. CDR1 is MNHEY and CDR2 is SVGAGI in the germline V gene. The CDR3 protein is CASSPRGLYEQYV. In nucleotides, the CDR3 is TGTGCCAGCAGCCCCAGGGGGCTCTACGAGCAGTACGTC.

The chain joins TRBV7-6 to TRBJ2-5, with 7 positions matching TRBD2. The CDR3 sequence is 16 residues long. V trimming: 1 base; J trimming: 0 bases; junction bases outside the gene matches: 5. The V gene's germline CDR1 is SGHVS and CDR2 FNYEAQ. The CDR3 region has the DNA TGTGCCAGCAGCTTAGGGAGCGGGGCATACCAAGAGACCCAGTACTTC. Protein sequence: CASSLGSGAYQETQYF.

The rearrangement uses TRBV21-1 and TRBJ1-4. TRBV21-1 is flagged as a pseudogene. CDR3 length: 17 residues. The CDR3 DNA sequence: TGTGCCAGCAGCAAAGGAGGAGGGGTCTCAACTAATGAAAAACTGTTTTTT. Its translation: CASSKGGGVSTNEKLFF.

The rearrangement uses TRBV7-2 and TRBJ1-6; D is undetermined. Germline CDR1 and CDR2: SGHTA and FQGNSA. The CDR3 runs 12 residues. V gave up 9 bases and J gave up 6 bases, with 9 bases separating them. CDR3: CASGLTNSPLHF. The CDR3 bases are TGTGCCAGTGGACTCACTAATTCACCCCTCCACTTT.

The table lists this clone with a count of one. The rearrangement uses TRBV24-1 and TRBJ2-1, with 7 bases that match TRBD2. In germline, CDR1 is KGHDR, CDR2 SFDVKD. The CDR3 has 18 amino acids. Trimming removed 4 bases from V and 3 bases from J; junction bases left unmatched: 14. The CDR3 nucleotides read TGTGCCACCAGTGACCTCCGCCGGGACCGGGGGGACTACAATGAGCAGTTCTTC. Protein product: CATSDLRRDRGDYNEQFF.

This chain uses TRBV5-1 with TRBJ2-5, with D perhaps TRBD2 (6 bases). This CDR3 comprises 15 residues. The V end lost 3 bases, the J end lost 3 bases, and 15 bases lay between the germline ends. CDR1 SGHRS and CDR2 YFSETQ come from the germline V gene. The CDR3 DNA sequence: TGCGCCAGCAGCTACGGGGGACGGGTAAAAGAGACCCAGTACTTC. This sequence encodes CASSYGGRVKETQYF.

The V call is TRBV9, the J call TRBJ1-2; no reliable D call. The V end was cut by 4 bases, the J end by 3 bases, with 19 bases between. Per germline, CDR1 SGDLS and CDR2 YYNGEE. This CDR3 has 16 amino acids. The CDR3 sequence is CASSPVQGSGDYGYTF. DNA of the CDR3: TGTGCCAGCAGCCCAGTACAAGGAAGCGGGGACTATGGCTACACCTTC.

The chain uses TRBV20-1 and TRBJ2-4; possible D gene TRBD1, 5 bases. CDR1 is DFQATT, CDR2 SNEGSKA, per germline (reference sequence). CDR3 size: 14 residues. Deletions cut 3 bases from V and 7 bases from J, with 16 bases between. The DNA of the CDR3 is TGCAGTGCTAGTCGTTCCCAGGGTGTGAACATTCAGTACTTC. Translating it yields CSASRSQGVNIQYF.